The sequence of this TCR beta chain was determined in a study of metastatic and nonmetastatic thyroid tumors. At the level of the study: Blood and tumor or nodule tissue repertoires from malignant and benign thyroid patients were compared. Study-level findings and limits: Within blood and tumor, benign nodules reportedly had significantly lower TCR beta diversity than malignant thyroid tumors did.

This clone has at least ten counts. The antigen remains undetermined. Authors' data handling: A classifier of distant metastasis in papillary thyroid cancer was built from CDR3 differences (across clinicopathological groups). MiXCR reprocessed the PCR reads for TCRdb. None of the V and J calls come from the authors' own analysis; TCRdb made them. The data contain 15,000 to 20,000 clones, 9.5% to 15% of them singletons. Until they underwent thyroid surgery, no patient had received any treatment. From germline, CDR1 is SGHRS and CDR2 YFSETQ. This CDR3 region has 15 residues. The trim removed 4 bases at V and 5 bases at J, leaving 9 bases unmatched.

This sequence originates from a female donor with papillary thyroid cancer or a benign thyroid nodule (not recorded which). Some clones in this sample may be carry-over from other donors' samples. Sequencing was performed on blood. The chain employs TRBV5-1 and TRBJ1-1; 9 nucleotides align to TRBD1. CDR3 loop: CASSRTGAQGTEAFF. Written as DNA, the CDR3 is TGCGCCAGCAGCCGGACAGGGGCCCAGGGGACTGAAGCTTTCTTT. Together with reference TRBV5-1 and TRBJ1-1, the CDR3 gives the full variable domain: KAGVTQTPRYLIKTRGQQVTLSCSPISGHRSVSWYQQTPGQGLQFLFEYFSETQRNKGNFPGRFSGRQFSNSRSEMNVSTLELGDSALYLCASSRTGAQGTEAFFGQGTRLTVV.